Detailed here is one T cell receptor beta chain. No antigen is known for it. The source of the sample is a study of early T cells in non-severe SARS-CoV-2 infection. Looking at the study overall: The study sequenced bulk RNA from unsorted whole blood, with chains unpaired.

V lost 5 bases to trimming and J lost 3 bases, with 16 bases between them. The V gene's germline CDR1 is MNHEY and CDR2 SMNVEV (reference sequence). The CDR3 extends over 16 amino acids. Unique molecular identifiers tagged individual cDNA molecules. TCRdb recomputed calls from the 5' RACE reads with MiXCR, one row per CDR3 protein. The sample carries around 27,000 distinct CDR3 sequences, roughly 6.6% recorded once. The study's findings and limits: CD4 and private specificities were missed by VDJdb matching, which favored anti-spike CD8 responses.

The V and J genes are TRBV27 and TRBJ1-4; tentative D call: TRBD1 (6 bases). The receptor comes from an adult who was a healthcare worker with PCR-confirmed SARS-CoV-2 infection or an uninfected control (not recorded which). Sequences were obtained from whole blood. In DNA form, the CDR3 reads TGTGCCAGCAGTCCCCTTACAGGGAAGTCTAATGAAAAACTGTTTTTT. Protein: CASSPLTGKSNEKLFF.